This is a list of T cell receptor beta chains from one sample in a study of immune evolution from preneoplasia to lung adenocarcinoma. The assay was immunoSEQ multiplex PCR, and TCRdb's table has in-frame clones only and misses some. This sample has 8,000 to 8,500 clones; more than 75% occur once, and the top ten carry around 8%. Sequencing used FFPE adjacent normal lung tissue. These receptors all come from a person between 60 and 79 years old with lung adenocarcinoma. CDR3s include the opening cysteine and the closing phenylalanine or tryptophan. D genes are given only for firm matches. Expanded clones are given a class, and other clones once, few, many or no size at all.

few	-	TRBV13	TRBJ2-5	TGTGCCAGCAGCTTACTGGCCGGGAACCAAGAGACCCAGTACTTC	CASSLLAGNQETQYF
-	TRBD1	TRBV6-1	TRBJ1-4	TGTGCCAGCCAACCGACAGGGATTAATGAAAAACTGTTTTTT	CASQPTGINEKLFF
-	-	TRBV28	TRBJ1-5	TGTGCCAGCACTGGACTCTTCAATCAGCCCCAGCATTTT	CASTGLFNQPQHF
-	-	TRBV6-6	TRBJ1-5	TGTGCCAGCAGTCAGGACAGCTATAATCAGCCCCAGCATTTT	CASSQDSYNQPQHF
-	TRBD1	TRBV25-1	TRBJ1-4	TGTGCCAGCAGTGCCCTCGGGACAGGGAGTGAAAAACTGTTTTTT	CASSALGTGSEKLFF
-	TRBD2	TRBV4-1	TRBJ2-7	TGCGCCAGCAGCCTCGGGGGGGAAATCCGACGTAGAACCTACGAGCAGTACTTC	CASSLGGEIRRRTYEQYF
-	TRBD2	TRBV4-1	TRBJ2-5	TGCGCCAGCAGCCAACAGCGGGGGGGGATAGAGACCCAGTACTTC	CASSQQRGGIETQYF
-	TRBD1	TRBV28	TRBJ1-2	TGTGCCACCAGGGGGGACAGGGCGATATATGGCTACACCTTC	CATRGDRAIYGYTF
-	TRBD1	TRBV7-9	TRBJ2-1	TGTGCCAGCAGCTTAGAGGGGACAGGGGGACGTGAGCAGTTCTTC	CASSLEGTGGREQFF
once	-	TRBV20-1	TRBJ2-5	TGCAGTGCTAGACCGGAGACCCAGTACTTC	CSARPETQYF
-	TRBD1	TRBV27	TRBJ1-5	TGTGCCAGTAGGGACAGGGGATACTCTCAGCCCCAGCATTTT	CASRDRGYSQPQHF
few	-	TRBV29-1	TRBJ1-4	TGCAGCGTTGACAGAGGTACAGGCAGGGCAACTAATGAAAAACTGTTTTTT	CSVDRGTGRATNEKLFF
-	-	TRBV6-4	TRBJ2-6	TGTGCCAGCAGTGACCCTACACAGACAGCATCAATCTCTGGGGCCAACGTCCTGACTTTC	CASSDPTQTASISGANVLTF
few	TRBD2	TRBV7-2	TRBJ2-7	TGTGCCAGCAGCTTAATCGGGGGGGCAACCTACGAGCAGTACTTC	CASSLIGGATYEQYF
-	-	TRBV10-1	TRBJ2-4	TGCGCCAGCAGTGAGTCTTTGGACGGGGGCATTCAGTACTTC	CASSESLDGGIQYF
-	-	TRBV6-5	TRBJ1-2	TGTGCCAGCAGTTTCCGGACAATCGACTATGGCTACACCTTC	CASSFRTIDYGYTF
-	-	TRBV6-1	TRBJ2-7	TGTGCCAGCAGTGTAGAAGGGTCCGGCTACGAGCAGTACTTC	CASSVEGSGYEQYF
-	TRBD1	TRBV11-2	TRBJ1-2	TGTGCCAGCACCCCGGTGACAGGGACGTCGGGCTACACCTTC	CASTPVTGTSGYTF
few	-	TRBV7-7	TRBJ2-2	TGTGCTAGCAGCCCAGGGTTGAACACCGGGGAGCTGTTTTTT	CASSPGLNTGELFF
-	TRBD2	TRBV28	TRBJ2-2	TGTGCCAGCACCCGGGGGGTTACCGGGGAGCTGTTTTTT	CASTRGVTGELFF
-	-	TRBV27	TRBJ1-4	TGTGCCAGCAGTTCCCAGGAGGGTAGGGGTGCAACTAATGAAAAACTGTTTTTT	CASSSQEGRGATNEKLFF
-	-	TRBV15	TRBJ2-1	TGTGCCACCGCTGCTACGGGGAGCTCCTACAATGAGCAGTTCTTC	CATAATGSSYNEQFF
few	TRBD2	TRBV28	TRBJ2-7	TGTGCCAGCAGTTTATGGGGACTAGCGGGAGATTACGAGCAGTACTTC	CASSLWGLAGDYEQYF
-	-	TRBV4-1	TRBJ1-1	TGCGCCAGCAGCCAAACTAGGGGGAACACTGAAGCTTTCTTT	CASSQTRGNTEAFF
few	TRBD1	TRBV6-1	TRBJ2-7	TGTGCCAGCAGGTATCAGGGGGAAGCCTACGAGCAGTACTTC	CASRYQGEAYEQYF
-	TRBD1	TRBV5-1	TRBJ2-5	TGCGCCAGCAGCCAAGGACAGGGGGCCTTTGGCGGAGAGACCCAGTACTTC	CASSQGQGAFGGETQYF
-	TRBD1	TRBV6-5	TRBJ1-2	TGTGCCAGCAGTTACCACGGGACAGGTGTCAAGTATGGCTACACCTTC	CASSYHGTGVKYGYTF
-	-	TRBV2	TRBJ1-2	TGTGCCAGCAGCGAGACAGCCCTACTAAACTATGGCTACACCTTC	CASSETALLNYGYTF
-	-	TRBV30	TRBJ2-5	TGTGCCTGGAGCAGTGGGGGGGCCGGAGAGACCCAGTACTTC	CAWSSGGAGETQYF
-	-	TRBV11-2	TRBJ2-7	TGTGCCAGCAGCCCCCGGCCTTCAAGCTCCTACGAGCAGTACTTC	CASSPRPSSSYEQYF
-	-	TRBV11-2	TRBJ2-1	TGTGCCAGCAGCTTAGGCGGTCGGAGGAGCTCCTACAATGAGCAGTTCTTC	CASSLGGRRSSYNEQFF
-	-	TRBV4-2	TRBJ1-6	TGTGCCAGCACCCCCGGGGACGACTATAATTCACCCCTCCACTTT	CASTPGDDYNSPLHF
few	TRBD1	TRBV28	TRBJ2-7	TGTGCCAGTACAACCCGACAGGGGGCCTCCTACGAGCAGTACTTC	CASTTRQGASYEQYF
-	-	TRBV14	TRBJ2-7	TGTGCCAGCAGCCACCGACACGGAGGGGCCTACGAGCAGTACTTC	CASSHRHGGAYEQYF
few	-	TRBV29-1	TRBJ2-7	TGCAGCGTTGGTGTACCCCGATACGAGCAGTACTTC	CSVGVPRYEQYF
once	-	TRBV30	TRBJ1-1	TGTGCCTGGGGTGAGAAGAGTAGGACTGAAGCTTTCTTT	CAWGEKSRTEAFF
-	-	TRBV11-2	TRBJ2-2	TGTGCCAGCAGCTTAATGCAGGGCTATTACGCGAACACCGGGGAGCTGTTTTTT	CASSLMQGYYANTGELFF
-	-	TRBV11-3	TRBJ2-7	TGTGCCAGCAGCTTAAAGGTCTACCAGCAGTACTTC	CASSLKVYQQYF
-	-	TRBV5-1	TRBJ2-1	TGCGCCAGCAGCTTGGCCGGGAACCGGGAGCAGTTCTTC	CASSLAGNREQFF
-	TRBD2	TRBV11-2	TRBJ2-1	TGTGCCAGCAGCTTTCGAGCGGGGGGGTTCAATGAGCAGTTCTTC	CASSFRAGGFNEQFF
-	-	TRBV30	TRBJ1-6	TGTGCCTGGAGTGTGAGTCAGGGTAATTCACCCCTCCACTTT	CAWSVSQGNSPLHF
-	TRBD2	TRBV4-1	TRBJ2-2	TGCGCCAGCAGCCCTCCTAGCGGGCATTACGAGCGGAGCACCGGGGAGCTGTTTTTT	CASSPPSGHYERSTGELFF